Listed here is a single TCR beta chain. This receptor's antigen is unknown. Per-base qualities were not stored, and no clone one base away is much larger. Libraries were constructed by the immunoSEQ multiplex PCR assay. A mixture of 60 forward primers for TCR Vbeta segments and 13 reverse primers for TCR Jbeta segments was used in the multiplex PCR. A multiplex PCR assay on genomic DNA amplified the CDR3 region of rearranged TCR beta genes. The Illumina HiSeq System was used to sequence the amplified TCR beta libraries as 87-base-pair reads. In the source study's methods: A later analysis counted some 74 million unique TCR beta chains across the 666 repertoires, and around 9.9 million of these chains were shared by at least two donors. Raw reads were error-corrected and collapsed into unique sequences by a nearest-neighbor algorithm in which closely related sequences were merged to remove PCR and sequencing errors. To assign V, D and J gene segments, CDR3 sequences were aligned to IMGT reference sequences. For a sequence to be retained, a match of at least six nucleotides was required to both a V gene segment and a J gene segment. A rearrangement counted as productive if the CDR3 had no stop codons and remained in frame with V and J, and every other rearrangement counted as non-productive. Following IMGT convention, CDR3 was defined as the stretch from the second conserved V-encoded cysteine to the conserved J-encoded phenylalanine. The earlier analysis of around 640 of the donors excluded sequences that lacked an unambiguous match to a single V gene segment. In an earlier analysis of about 590 of the donors, a V segment was called functional when productive rearrangements were above 56.7%, and segregating when the standard deviation between donors exceeded 5%. A statistical classification framework was developed to diagnose cytomegalovirus status using the catalog of TCR beta chain sequences. In a later analysis, TCR nucleotide sequences were compared against IMGT/GENE-DB human TR gene sequences so that V and J genes could be assigned. Using the TCRdist pipeline, a later analysis assigned CDR3 sequences along with most-parsimonious VDJ recombination scenarios. A later analysis defined each TCR beta chain by its CDR3 amino acid sequence plus V-gene family, and excluded reads lacking a unique V-gene family. To address suspected cross-contamination and a sequencing artifact, a later analysis removed roughly 580 highly shared, low-generation-probability nucleotide sequences. For each public chain, a later analysis derived a clonal expansion index from normalized ranks of inferred template counts within each repertoire. A later analysis computed generation probabilities with a VDJ recombination model fitted to out-of-frame rearrangements, and checked the results against IGoR. Hypergeometric tests were used in a later analysis to score TCR-TCR, TCR-HLA and TCR-CMV co-occurrence, with a repertoire-size bias correction applied to the TCR pairs. In a later analysis, false discovery rates were estimated by permuting HLA or CMV assignments 20 times. A later analysis grouped co-occurring TCRs with DBSCAN, adding TCRdist sequence similarity when clustering within HLA-allele-positive subsets. Repertoires with fewer than 30,000 or more than 120,000 public chains, plus five repertoires with anomalous nucleotide sharing, were excluded from co-occurrence clustering. TCRdb took this table from immuneACCESS and kept in-frame rearrangements with V and J called. Such tables lack part of the clones; where checked against another copy, unresolved V genes explain under half of the gap, and the rest is unexplained. The V and J calls and clone size are taken from that table; D and trimming were inferred from the DNA. The sample records roughly 90,000 clones, around 84% of which are singletons. Clones ranked in the top ten supply about 2% of the sample.

The cohort was made up of about 610 healthy bone marrow donors. At the time of sampling, every cohort member was nominally healthy, though immune exposures that went unrecorded were likely present. The donor tested CMV seronegative and was one of the 352 seronegative cohort members. A peripheral blood sample was provided by each donor, and peripheral blood mononuclear cells were used for TCR beta sequencing. Genomic DNA extraction from the blood cell samples was performed with the Qiagen DNeasy Blood Extraction Kit. This entry comes from a study of cytomegalovirus exposure and HLA in healthy donors (dated by TCRdb to the late 2010s). For the study in its entirety: An earlier analysis of around 600 of the donors reported approximately 270 Gb of sequence data and 120 million or so unique TCR beta sequences from about 200 million T cells. Approximately 310 gigabases of sequencing data and 70 million to 85 million unique TCR sequences were included in an early release covering about 700 HLA-typed donors. In addition to the first cohort of 650 to 800 subjects, a separate validation cohort of approximately 130 different subjects was used. Of the roughly 410 genotyped donors, roughly 80% were placed in the genetic ancestry cluster associated with self-reported Caucasian donors. Using immunosequencing, the study profiled T cell repertoires from approximately 700 subjects and related those repertoires to cytomegalovirus serostatus. Genome-wide SNP genotypes for about 60% of the roughly 670 donors were used in a later genetic analysis, which treated that subset as a discovery cohort. The number of donors typed differed by locus, with about 629-640 for A, B, C, DRB1 and DQB1, 522 for DQA1, approximately 570 for DPA1, and around 460 for DPB1. An earlier analysis of about 600 of the donors used high-throughput TCR beta sequencing to judge whether each TCR beta V gene segment behaved as functional or pseudogenic. A later analysis re-analyzed previously published TCR beta repertoires from 650 to 800 donors and added high-resolution HLA genotyping to study TCR occurrence patterns. The study aimed to test whether signatures of past pathogen exposure could be identified by cataloging public T cell receptors. Donor age, sex, ethnicity and CMV serostatus were collected together with the repertoire data. High-throughput TCR immunosequencing, statistical association of individual TCRs with disease status, and machine learning were combined to predict cytomegalovirus infection status. Class I and class II HLA loci were covered by the typing at four-digit resolution. Among some 400 genotyped donors of the cohort, an average of roughly 230,000 unique TCR beta nucleotide sequences was sequenced per donor, of which approximately 19% were non-productive. All discovery cohort repertoires had been generated on a single sequencing platform. Four to six DR-DQ haplotypes were handled as single units for association and clustering, since linkage in the cohort was strong. In the later analysis, no new phenotypic data were used to find candidate immune exposures; instead, reliance was placed on TCR beta sequences and their occurrence across donors. Summary of the overall study and its limitations: A later analysis found that TCR association rates varied across HLA loci, with DRB1 alleles showing the most associated TCRs and HLA-C alleles the fewest. The 87-base-pair reads could not distinguish some IMGT-functional V segments, including TRBV6-2 and TRBV6-3, so those segments were excluded. In the study, about 150 TCR beta chains were listed as associated with cytomegalovirus. A later analysis found that HLA-associated TCR beta chains were more clonally expanded and had lower generation probabilities than equally common non-associated chains. Because HLA typing was unavailable for some donors at each locus, only the typed subset was used in association tests. The only immune exposure information available for the cohort was CMV serostatus. In an earlier analysis of more than 450 of the donors, most TCR beta V segments were observed in productive rearrangements about 87% or about 30% of the time, broadly matching IMGT annotations. In both the original and validation cohorts, the classifier was reported to diagnose cytomegalovirus status with high specificity and sensitivity. Only TCR beta chains were sequenced in this cohort, and the absence of alpha or paired-chain data limited detectable features. Because counts were too low, 15 or so rarely observed V segments, including chromosome 9 orphons, were excluded from the earlier analysis of 587 of the donors. Roughly uniform sequencing depth across donors was assumed in presence/absence analyses, although this assumption may not hold. A cluster of highly shared sequence variants was judged likely to represent a technical artifact of the sequencing pipeline. When HLA alleles, especially DR and DQ, strongly co-occurred, TCR associations were difficult to assign to individual alleles. A few of the identified cytomegalovirus-associated TCR beta chains were confirmed in vitro to be specific for cytomegalovirus antigens. According to a later analysis, most CMV-associated TCR beta chains appeared to be HLA-restricted, and the HLA associations seemed to be driven largely by CMV exposure. In a later genetic analysis, a missense DCLRE1C variant was associated with V-gene and J-gene trimming of TCR beta chains, and the association was replicated in an independent cohort. The authors suggested that the approach could potentially be generalized to other disease states and immunological phenotypes. Linkage disequilibrium might explain the correlated functional status among segregating V segments, but an unknown experimental factor could not be ruled out. A further reported finding was that TCR beta sequences accurately predicted the HLA-A and HLA-B alleles for most subjects in the first cohort. A later analysis reported that several top co-occurrence clusters appeared linked to parvovirus B19, influenza, CMV and Epstein-Barr virus. A later genetic analysis reported fewer N-insertions in productive TCRs among donors in an Asian-associated ancestry cluster than the approximately 670-donor mean. A later analysis associated 15,000 to 20,000 TCR beta sequences with specific HLA alleles at a false discovery rate of 0.05. While some public TCRs were present in many individuals, most TCR sequences turned up only very rarely across donors.

Trimmed from V: 6 bases; trimmed from J: 8 bases; junction bases lacking a gene match: 9. CDR1 and CDR2 were assigned from the germline V gene as ENHRY and SYGVKD. The CDR3 sequence holds 13 residues, the cysteine and phenylalanine included. Only the CDR3 DNA stays, 39 bases, in frame from base 1. Sequenced material: PBMCs. This clonotype originated in a man aged 18 to 30 in good health and CMV-seronegative. The chain couples TRBV10-3 to TRBJ1-1, and 7 bases in between align with TRBD1. The CDR3 is CAIREGAIEEAFF. The sequenced DNA: TGTGCCATCAGGGAGGGGGCTATCGAAGAAGCTTTCTTT.